Here is one T cell receptor beta chain with its context. Generated by immunoSEQ multiplex PCR, the TCRdb table keeps only in-frame clones and is missing some. The repertoire consists of 250,000 or so clones, with roughly 80% occurring once and the leading ten covering around 3.7%. The sample originates from a study of blood T cell repertoires in COVID-19. The overall study: Specimens from acute and convalescent COVID-19 originated in the United States, Italy and Spain.

The V gene's germline CDR1 is KGHSH and CDR2 LQKENI. The CDR3 length is 13 residues. Trimming stripped 2 bases from V and 5 bases from J, with 6 bases between. Participant age was roughly 18 to 89 years, and participants resided in fewer than 30 US areas. Participants' own reports of clinical history determined their cohort assignment. Resolution of symptoms, clearance, or two negative PCRs was present in recovered Cohort 3 donors. This clonotype originated in a man in his forties or fifties who had recovered from COVID-19. The V and J genes are TRBV18 and TRBJ1-4; a weak D match, TRBD1 (6 bases). Sequencing used PBMCs or T cells enriched from blood (not recorded which). The CDR3 nucleotides read TGTGCCAGCTCACCAGACAGGAATGAAAAACTGTTTTTT. Amino acid sequence: CASSPDRNEKLFF.